This T cell receptor beta chain was observed in a study of early T cells in non-severe SARS-CoV-2 infection. The wider study: The authors sequenced bulk RNA from unsorted whole blood, leaving chains unpaired.

Whole-study results and caveats: Database matching using VDJdb favored anti-spike CD8 responses, with private and CD4 specificities left missing.

Unique molecular identifiers (one per individual cDNA molecule) were attached. TCRdb reprocessed the 5' RACE reads via MiXCR and lists one record per CDR3 protein. Found here are roughly 32,000 distinct CDR3 sequences, approximately 7% of them singletons; the top ten hold about two fifths. This CDR3 is built from 16 residues. Germline V CDR1 and CDR2: MDHEN, SYDVKM. V shed 6 bases, J shed 8 bases, and the junction held 13 bases outside the gene matches. This clonotype was counted only a few times. Its antigen is not identified. Sequencing was carried out using whole blood. The V and J genes are TRBV28 and TRBJ2-1, with 10 bases lining up with TRBD1. The TCR originated in an adult who was a healthcare worker with PCR-confirmed SARS-CoV-2 infection or an uninfected control (not recorded which). Written as DNA, the CDR3 is TGTGCCAGCAGACCTACCGGGACAGGGGTTCAGGATGAGCAGTTCTTC. Translation gives CASRPTGTGVQDEQFF. Looking up the rest from reference TRBV28 and TRBJ2-1 gives the full variable domain: DVKVTQSSRYLVKRTGEKVFLECVQDMDHENMFWYRQDPGLGLRLIYFSYDVKMKEKGDIPEGYSVSREKKERFSLILESASTNQTSMYLCASRPTGTGVQDEQFFGPGTRLTVL.